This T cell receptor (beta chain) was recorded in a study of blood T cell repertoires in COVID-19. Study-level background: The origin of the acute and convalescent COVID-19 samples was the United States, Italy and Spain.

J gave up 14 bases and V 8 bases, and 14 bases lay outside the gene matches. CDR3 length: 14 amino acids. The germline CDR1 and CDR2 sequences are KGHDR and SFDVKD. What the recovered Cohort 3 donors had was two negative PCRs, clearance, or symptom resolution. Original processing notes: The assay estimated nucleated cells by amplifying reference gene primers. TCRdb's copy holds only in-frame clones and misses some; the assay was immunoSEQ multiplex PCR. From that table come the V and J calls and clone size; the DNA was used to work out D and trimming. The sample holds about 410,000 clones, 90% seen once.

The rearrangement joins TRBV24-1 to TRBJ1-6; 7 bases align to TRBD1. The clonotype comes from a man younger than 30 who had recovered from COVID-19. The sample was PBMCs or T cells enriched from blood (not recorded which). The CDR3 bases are TGTGCCACCACCAACACAGGGGCCTCACCTACCCTCCACTTT. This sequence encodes CATTNTGASPTLHF.